The 22 T cell receptor beta chains below all came from one sample that was sequenced in a study of T cell repertoires in cytomegalovirus infection. TCRdb reprocessed the reads with MiXCR, giving one entry per CDR3 protein. The table lists around 210,000 distinct CDR3 sequences, roughly 6.5% of them singletons. Sequencing was performed on PBMCs. All receptors derive from a human donor in good health (CMV status not recorded). Some clones in this sample may be carry-over from other donors' samples.

This clonotype was seen ten or more times. The rearrangement uses TRBV10-3 and TRBJ1-1, with TRBD1 identical over 9 bases. The V and J ends lost 10 bases and 3 bases, in that order; junction bases with no gene match: 9. Germline V gives CDR1 ENHRY, CDR2 SYGVKD. CDR3 size: 14 residues. In DNA, the CDR3 is TGTGCCACCTCGGGACAGGGAAGGGACACTGAAGCTTTCTTT. It encodes CATSGQGRDTEAFF.

This clonotype turned up a few times. V is TRBV30 and J is TRBJ1-2; D is undetermined. Looked up from germline, CDR1 is GTSNPN and CDR2 is SVGIG (reference sequence). V lost 4 bases and J 6 bases, leaving 18 bases between the germline ends. The CDR3 sequence is 14 residues long. CDR3 DNA sequence: TGTGCCTGGAAAGTGGATAGCCCGCCGGATGGCTACACCTTC. It is translated as CAWKVDSPPDGYTF.

V is TRBV30 and J is TRBJ1-1; tentatively, D is TRBD1 (6 bases). CDR1 and CDR2 from the germline V gene are GTSNPN and SVGIG (reference sequence). The V end lost 4 bases, the J end lost 2 bases, and 17 bases lay between the germline ends. The length of the CDR3 is 15 residues. CDR3 sequence: CAWIALGALNTEAFF. The DNA for the CDR3 is TGTGCCTGGATTGCCCTGGGGGCATTAAACACTGAAGCTTTCTTT.

This clonotype was recorded at least ten times. The CDR3, as DNA: TGCAGCGTCATGACAGGGTCTATCAACACCATATATTTT. Its translation is CSVMTGSINTIYF. The chain is built from TRBV29-1 and TRBJ1-3, with 7 bases that match TRBD1. Trimming took 6 bases from V and 7 from J; bases not matched to a gene: 9. Germline V CDR1 and CDR2: SQVTM, ANQGSEA. The CDR3 consists of 13 residues.

In its sample, this clonotype was seen many times. A junction boundary mismatches the germline segment, possibly from a read error. This rearrangement joins TRBV14 to TRBJ1-1; D possibly corresponds to TRBD1 (5 bases). The CDR3 sequence is 16 residues long. CDR1 and CDR2 (germline): SGHDN, FVKESK. This chain's CDR3 is CASSKEGQGQNTEAFF. In DNA, the CDR3 is TGTGCCAGCAGCAAAGAAGGCCAGGGCCAGAACACTGAAGCTTTCTTT.

Many counts were recorded for this clonotype. The rearrangement uses TRBV30 and TRBJ2-7, with 7 bases aligning to TRBD1. Trimming took 1 base from V and 6 from J; bases not matched to a gene: 9. This CDR3 has 14 amino acids. Germline CDR1 and CDR2: GTSNPN and SVGIG (reference sequence). CDR3 sequence reads: CAWSAPPTGIEQYF. CDR3 DNA sequence: TGTGCCTGGAGTGCCCCCCCGACAGGGATCGAGCAGTACTTC.

The chain employs TRBV19 and TRBJ1-1, with D perhaps TRBD1 (6 bases). Deletions cut 3 bases from V and 6 bases from J, with 11 bases between. CDR1 and CDR2 from the germline V gene are LNHDA and SQIVND (reference sequence). The CDR3 sequence is 13 residues long. The CDR3 DNA is TGTGCCAGTAGTATGCCAGGGGACTCTGAAGCTTTCTTT. Its translation is CASSMPGDSEAFF. Together with reference TRBV19 and TRBJ1-1, the CDR3 gives the full variable domain: DGGITQSPKYLFRKEGQNVTLSCEQNLNHDAMYWYRQDPGQGLRLIYYSQIVNDFQKGDIAEGYSVSREKKESFPLTVTSAQKNPTAFYLCASSMPGDSEAFFGQGTRLTVV.

This chain connects TRBV29-1 to TRBJ2-5; 7 positions match TRBD1. The CDR3 has 13 amino acids. V lost 4 bases and J lost 12; bases outside the gene matches: 14. CDR1 and CDR2 (germline): SQVTM, ANQGSEA. The CDR3 DNA is TGCAGCGTTGCCCGGGACAGCCCTCCGGTGGAGTACTTC. Amino acids: CSVARDSPPVEYF.

V is TRBV6-5 and J is TRBJ2-5; 11 positions agree with TRBD1. V shed 8 bases, J shed 4 bases, and the junction held 3 bases outside the gene matches. This CDR3 is built from 13 residues. Per the germline V gene, CDR1 is MNHEY and CDR2 is SVGAGI. The CDR3 region has the DNA TGTGCCAGCCGGGGACAGGGGGGAGAGACCCAGTACTTC. It codes for CASRGQGGETQYF.

Details on this clonotype: One base away lies a much larger clone, so this may be a sequencing read error. The J gene is TRBJ1-6, the V gene TRBV3-1; maybe TRBD1 (5 bases). Germline CDR1 reads LGHDT; CDR2 reads YNNKEL (reference sequence). The length of the CDR3 is 14 residues. The CDR3 spells CASSQSQGSSPLRF. The CDR3 DNA follows: TGTGCCAGCAGCCAAAGTCAGGGAAGCTCACCCCTCCGCTTT.

This clonotype was seen many times. The V gene is TRBV20-1, the J gene TRBJ1-1; D unclear. Germline values: CDR1 DFQATT, CDR2 SNEGSKA (reference sequence). The CDR3 length is 11 residues. V dropped 7 bases and J dropped 11 bases, with 17 bases sitting between them. The CDR3 loop reads CSGWQSVTAFF. CDR3 sequence (DNA): TGCAGTGGATGGCAGAGCGTAACGGCTTTCTTT.

This clonotype was found many times. In nucleotides, the CDR3 is TGTGCCAGCAGCACCCGACAGGGACAAGAGACCCAGTACTTC. This encodes CASSTRQGQETQYF. The rearrangement joins TRBV11-2 to TRBJ2-5; the match to TRBD1 covers 7 bases. The CDR3 has 14 amino acids. Germline V lookup: CDR1 SGHAT, CDR2 FQNNGV. V lost 5 bases and J lost 2; bases outside the gene matches: 5.

This clonotype was seen a few times. The V gene is TRBV7-9, the J gene TRBJ1-4, with D unresolved. Per the germline V gene, CDR1 is SEHNR and CDR2 is FQNEAQ (reference sequence). The CDR3 length is 16 residues. V was shortened by 5 bases and J by 5 bases, with 18 bases between the two germline ends. The CDR3 is CASSDIGELTNEKLFF. The CDR3 DNA follows: TGTGCCAGCAGCGACATCGGGGAGTTAACGAATGAAAAACTGTTTTTT.

Notes on this clonotype: Since a much larger clone is just one base distant, this may be a read error. The V gene is TRBV10-2, the J gene TRBJ1-5, with a possible D match to TRBD1 (6 bases). Germline V gene lookup returns CDR1 WSHSY and CDR2 SAAADI. This CDR3 has 15 residues. The CDR3 bases are TGCGCCAGCACTCGGGACAAGGCCGCGCATCAGACCCAGCATTTT. Translation gives CASTRDKAAHQTQHF.

Ten or more counts support this clonotype. The chain joins TRBV6-2 or TRBV6-3 to TRBJ1-2; D may be TRBD1 (5 bases). The germline V gene encodes CDR1 MNHEY and CDR2 SVGEGT. This CDR3 has 14 amino acids. The V and J ends lost 8 bases and 3 bases respectively, with 16 bases between them. The CDR3 nucleotides read TGTGCCAGCGGTTCTGGGGCAAAGGACTATGGCTACACCTTC. This sequence encodes CASGSGAKDYGYTF.

This clonotype was picked up many times. This chain links TRBV20-1 with TRBJ2-2; 8 nucleotides agree with TRBD1. This CDR3 contains 13 residues. Germline V lookup: CDR1 DFQATT, CDR2 SNEGSKA (reference sequence). With 4 bases clipped from V and 8 bases from J, the junction kept 6 bases outside the gene matches. The CDR3: CSAKTGALGELFF. CDR3 DNA sequence: TGCAGTGCTAAGACAGGGGCATTGGGGGAGCTGTTTTTT.

This clonotype was recorded many times. The chain carries TRBV5-1 and TRBJ2-1; D is unresolved. The CDR3 contains 12 residues. Germline V gives CDR1 SGHRS, CDR2 YFSETQ. With 0 bases removed from V and 5 bases from J, the gap between germline ends came to 3 bases. CDR3: CASSLDDNEQFF. The DNA of the CDR3 is TGCGCCAGCAGCTTGGATGACAATGAGCAGTTCTTC. Looking up the rest from reference TRBV5-1 and TRBJ2-1 gives the full variable domain: KAGVTQTPRYLIKTRGQQVTLSCSPISGHRSVSWYQQTPGQGLQFLFEYFSETQRNKGNFPGRFSGRQFSNSRSEMNVSTLELGDSALYLCASSLDDNEQFFGPGTRLTVL.

The sample holds many counts of this clonotype. The genes are TRBV7-9 and TRBJ2-7; 8 bases align to TRBD2. The V segment lost 3 bases and the J segment 8 bases; nucleotides outside the gene matches: 9. The CDR3 is 14 amino acids. Germline V gives CDR1 SEHNR, CDR2 FQNEAQ (reference sequence). Here the CDR3 DNA reads TGTGCCAGCAGCTTTGGAGCGGGGGAGGTAAAGCAGTACTTC. As protein: CASSFGAGEVKQYF.

This clonotype has ten or more counts. The chain joins TRBV29-1 to TRBJ2-3; TRBD2 matches at 8 bases. Germline values: CDR1 SQVTM, CDR2 ANQGSEA. The CDR3 spans 13 residues. Germline trimming cut 8 bases from V and 4 bases from J; bases unmatched to any gene: 8. The CDR3 DNA reads as TGCAGCTTAAAACGGGGGGGCGCAGATACGCAGTATTTT. Translated, it gives CSLKRGGADTQYF.

This clonotype occurred many times. The gene calls are TRBV27 and TRBJ2-1; D gene uncertain. The CDR3 is made up of 15 amino acids. The germline CDR1 and CDR2 sequences are MNHEY and SMNVEV (reference sequence). V was cut by 1 base and J by 1 base, with 8 bases left in between. CDR3 sequence: CASSLYGVSYNEQFF. In nucleotides, the CDR3 is TGTGCCAGCAGTTTATATGGGGTTTCCTACAATGAGCAGTTCTTC.

This clonotype has at least ten counts. The chain carries TRBV6-5 and TRBJ1-5; a possible D gene is TRBD1 (6 bases). Deletions cut 2 bases from V and 3 bases from J, with 14 bases between. Germline V gene data show CDR1 as MNHEY and CDR2 as SVGAGI. This CDR3 spans 16 amino acids. CDR3 in amino acids: CASSYRGAPPNQPQHF. DNA for the CDR3: TGTGCCAGCAGTTACCGGGGGGCACCCCCCAATCAGCCCCAGCATTTT.

V and J are TRBV7-9 and TRBJ2-1; 10 bases map to TRBD2. Trimming removed 4 bases from V and 7 bases from J; junction bases left unmatched: 13. Germline V CDR1 and CDR2: SEHNR, FQNEAQ (reference sequence). This CDR3 spans 17 amino acids. CDR3 amino acids: CASSSQGSGGALNEQFF. DNA of the CDR3: TGTGCCAGCAGCTCCCAGGGCAGCGGGGGGGCCCTGAATGAGCAGTTCTTC.